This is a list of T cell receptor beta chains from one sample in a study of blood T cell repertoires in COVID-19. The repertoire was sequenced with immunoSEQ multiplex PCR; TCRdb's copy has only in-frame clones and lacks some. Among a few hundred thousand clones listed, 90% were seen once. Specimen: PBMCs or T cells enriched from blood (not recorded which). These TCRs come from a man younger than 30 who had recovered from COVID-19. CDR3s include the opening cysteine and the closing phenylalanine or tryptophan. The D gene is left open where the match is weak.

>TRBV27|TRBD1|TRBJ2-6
CASRKDRDTSGANVLTF
TGTGCCAGCAGAAAGGACAGGGATACCTCTGGGGCCAACGTCCTGACTTTC
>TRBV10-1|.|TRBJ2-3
CASSESGATQYF
TGCGCCAGCAGTGAGTCAGGGGCGACGCAGTATTTT
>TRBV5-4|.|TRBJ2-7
CASSLADEQYF
TGTGCCAGCAGCTTGGCCGACGAGCAGTACTTC
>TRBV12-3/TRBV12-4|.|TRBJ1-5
CASSVEDFGPQHF
TGTGCCAGCAGTGTCGAGGATTTCGGGCCCCAGCATTTT
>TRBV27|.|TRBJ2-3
CASRDLSTDTQYF
TGTGCCAGCAGGGACTTGAGCACAGATACGCAGTATTTT
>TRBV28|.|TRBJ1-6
CASSPHRVGNSPLHF
TGTGCCAGCAGCCCCCACAGGGTTGGTAATTCACCCCTCCACTTT
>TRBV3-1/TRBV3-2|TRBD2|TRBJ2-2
CASSPLGTKNTGELFF
TGTGCCAGCAGCCCCTTAGGGACTAAGAACACCGGGGAGCTGTTTTTT
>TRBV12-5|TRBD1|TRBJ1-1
CASGFGQGWISDTEAFF
TGTGCTAGTGGTTTCGGACAGGGTTGGATATCTGACACTGAAGCTTTCTTT
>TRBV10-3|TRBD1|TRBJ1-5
CAIHDRENQPQHF
TGTGCCATCCACGACAGGGAGAATCAGCCCCAGCATTTT
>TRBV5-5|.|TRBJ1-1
CASSLGGGKEAFF
TGTGCCAGCAGCCTGGGAGGGGGTAAGGAAGCTTTCTTT
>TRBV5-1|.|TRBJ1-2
CASSPDGLALLGYTF
TGCGCCAGCAGCCCCGACGGGTTAGCCCTCCTTGGCTACACCTTC